The clone carrying this T cell receptor beta chain showed up many times. What was amplified from RNA transcripts were TCR beta CDR3 regions. HTBI primers were used for first-round RT-PCR of the TCR CDR3. MiXCR, applied by TCRdb to the multiplex PCR reads, yields one record per CDR3 protein. The sample carries roughly 400,000 distinct CDR3 sequences, around a quarter recorded once. This sample is drawn from a study of T cells in Graves' hyperthyroidism and ophthalmopathy. This CDR3 has 13 amino acids. The V and J ends lost 1 base and 3 bases respectively, with 7 bases between them. From germline, CDR1 is SGHNT and CDR2 YENEEA.

The TCR was taken from a middle-aged man with Graves' hyperthyroidism. This rearrangement joins TRBV11-3 to TRBJ2-7; possible D gene TRBD2, 5 bases. Sequences were obtained from blood. The CDR3 nucleotides are TGTGCCAGCAGCTTAGGGACTCTCTACGAGCAGTACTTC. It encodes CASSLGTLYEQYF.